The 9 T cell receptor beta chains given below trace back to one sample, sequenced in a study of T cell responses to AZD1222 COVID-19 vaccine. Data came from immunoSEQ multiplex PCR; TCRdb stores just in-frame clones and leaves some out. The repertoire holds about 100,000 clones, with around nine tenths as singletons. The material sequenced was peripheral blood, taken on day 0 of AZD1222 vaccination. The receptors were gathered from an adult in good health.

This chain joins TRBV4-2 and TRBJ1-2; 9 bases map to TRBD1. Germline assignment: CDR1 LGHNA and CDR2 YNFKEQ. The CDR3 is 13 residues long. V lost 0 bases to trimming and J lost 8 bases; unmatched junction nucleotides: 1. The CDR3 DNA is TGTGCCAGCAGCCAAGATGACAGGGGGGGCTACACCTTC. It specifies CASSQDDRGGYTF.

The chain is built from TRBV11-3 and TRBJ2-1, with no clear D. Germline-derived CDR1 and CDR2 are SGHNT and YENEEA. Trimming took off 1 base at V and 9 bases at J, with 19 bases between the two ends. The CDR3 covers 16 residues. The chain's CDR3 is CASSLGDSAGVREQFF. In DNA, the CDR3 is TGTGCCAGCAGCTTAGGCGACTCAGCTGGCGTCCGTGAGCAGTTCTTC.

V gene TRBV11-3 combines with J gene TRBJ2-6; no clear D. This CDR3 contains 15 residues. Germline CDR1 reads SGHNT; CDR2 reads YENEEA. The V and J ends lost 5 bases and 0 bases respectively, with 8 bases between them. In nucleotides, the CDR3 is TGTGCCAGCAGCATCAGGAGCTCTGGGGCCAACGTCCTGACTTTC. This sequence encodes CASSIRSSGANVLTF.

The CDR3 DNA sequence: TGTGCCAGTAGTTCGATGAGCACAACTAATGAAAAACTGTTTTTT. As protein: CASSSMSTTNEKLFF. The V gene is TRBV19, the J gene TRBJ1-4, with unresolved D. With 5 bases removed from V and 0 bases from J, the gap between germline ends came to 10 bases. This CDR3 has 15 amino acids. Germline V gene lookup returns CDR1 LNHDA and CDR2 SQIVND (reference sequence).

The chain has TRBV6-1 and TRBJ2-2; tentative D call: TRBD1 (5 bases). The V end lost 3 bases, the J end lost 3 bases, and 14 bases lay between the germline ends. The CDR3 extends over 16 amino acids. CDR1 and CDR2 from the germline V gene are MNHNS and SASEGT. CDR3 amino acids: CASSDLGAVYTGELFF. CDR3 coding DNA: TGTGCCAGCAGTGATTTAGGGGCGGTTTACACCGGGGAGCTGTTTTTT.

V gene TRBV5-1 combines with J gene TRBJ1-1; D remains unclear. Per germline, CDR1 SGHRS and CDR2 YFSETQ. This CDR3 has 14 amino acids. V dropped 2 bases and J dropped 5 bases, with 13 bases sitting between them. The CDR3 is CASSFQSGGTEAFF. The CDR3 DNA sequence: TGCGCCAGCAGCTTTCAGAGTGGTGGGACTGAAGCTTTCTTT.

V usage is TRBV18 and J usage is TRBJ2-2; D gene uncertain. This CDR3 comprises 12 residues. Between the trimmed V and J ends, which lost 3 bases and 2 bases, there was a span of 1 base. Germline V CDR1 and CDR2: KGHSH, LQKENI. CDR3 in DNA: TGTGCCAGCTCACCTAACACCGGGGAGCTGTTTTTT. Its translation: CASSPNTGELFF.

This chain connects TRBV7-6 to TRBJ1-3; tentative D call: TRBD1 (6 bases). This CDR3 contains 17 residues. The V gene's germline CDR1 is SGHVS and CDR2 FNYEAQ. V was shortened by 1 base and J by 2 bases, with 15 bases between the two germline ends. CDR3 bases: TGTGCCAGCAGCTTAGAGGGGGGTATCCCCGCTGGAAACACCATATATTTT. It translates to CASSLEGGIPAGNTIYF.

The chain joins TRBV7-3 to TRBJ2-1; D is uncertain. The CDR3 runs 17 residues. V was shortened by 3 bases and J by 6 bases, with 21 bases between the two germline ends. The V gene's germline CDR1 is SGHTA and CDR2 FQGTGA. CDR3 residues: CASSFLAPWGIRNEQFF. Here the CDR3 DNA reads TGTGCCAGCAGCTTCCTCGCACCATGGGGTATTCGCAATGAGCAGTTCTTC.